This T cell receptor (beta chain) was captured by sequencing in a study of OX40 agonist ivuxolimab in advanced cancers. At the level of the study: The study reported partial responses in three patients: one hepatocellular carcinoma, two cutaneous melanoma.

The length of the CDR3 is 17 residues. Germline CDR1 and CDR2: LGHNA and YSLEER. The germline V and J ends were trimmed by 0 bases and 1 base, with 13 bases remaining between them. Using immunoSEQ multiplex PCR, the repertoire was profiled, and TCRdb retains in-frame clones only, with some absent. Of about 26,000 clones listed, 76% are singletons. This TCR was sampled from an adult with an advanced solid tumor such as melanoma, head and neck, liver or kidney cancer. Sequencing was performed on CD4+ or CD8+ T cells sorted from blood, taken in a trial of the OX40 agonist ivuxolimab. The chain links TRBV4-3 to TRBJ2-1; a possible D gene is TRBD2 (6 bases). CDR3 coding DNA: TGCGCCAGCAGCCAAGAGGGAGGACGCCATTCCTACAATGAGCAGTTCTTC. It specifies CASSQEGGRHSYNEQFF.